The 31 T cell receptor beta chains listed next were all sequenced from one sample in a study of cytomegalovirus exposure and HLA in healthy donors. The PCR was carried out with 60 Vbeta primers and 13 Jbeta primers. Generated by immunoSEQ multiplex PCR, the TCRdb table keeps only in-frame clones and is missing some. Among under 200,000 clones listed, roughly two thirds were seen once. The source material was PBMCs. Source of these receptors: a woman aged 18-29 years in good health and CMV-seropositive.

This clone was detected once. The V gene is TRBV14, the J gene TRBJ1-3; no clear D gene. Between the trimmed V and J ends, which lost 5 bases and 3 bases, there was a span of 14 bases. The CDR3 runs to 15 residues. CDR1 is SGHDN and CDR2 is FVKESK in the germline V gene. The CDR3 is CASSKGSPYGNTIYF. CDR3 DNA: TGTGCCAGCAGCAAAGGGAGTCCTTATGGAAACACCATATATTTT.

This clone occurred a few times. The chain combines TRBV27 with TRBJ1-2; tentatively, D is TRBD1 (6 bases). Trimming took 7 bases from V and 7 from J, leaving 16 bases between them. Germline V gene data show CDR1 as MNHEY and CDR2 as SMNVEV (reference sequence). CDR3 length: 13 residues. The CDR3 reads CASTGGGLAGYTF. The CDR3 nucleotides read TGTGCCAGCACGGGAGGGGGGCTGGCTGGCTACACCTTC.

This chain joins TRBV10-3 and TRBJ2-6; D uncertain. V lost 3 bases and J 0 bases, leaving 6 bases between the germline ends. Per the germline V gene, CDR1 is ENHRY and CDR2 is SYGVKD. This CDR3 region has 15 residues. CDR3 sequence reads: CAISDSSSGANVLTF. The DNA for the CDR3 is TGTGCCATCAGTGACAGTTCCTCTGGGGCCAACGTCCTGACTTTC.

This chain connects TRBV7-6 to TRBJ2-3; a weak D match, TRBD2 (6 bases). The CDR3 covers 14 residues. Germline assignment: CDR1 SGHVS and CDR2 FNYEAQ. Trimming cost V 2 bases and J 5 bases, with 11 bases left between them. The CDR3 sequence is CASSLLRERDTQYF. The CDR3 coding sequence is TGTGCCAGCAGCTTACTCCGGGAGAGAGATACGCAGTATTTT.

V gene TRBV10-2 combines with J gene TRBJ1-2; TRBD1 might be the D (5 bases). The CDR3 sequence is 15 residues long. Germline V gene lookup returns CDR1 WSHSY and CDR2 SAAADI. Trimming shortened V by 0 bases and J by 0 bases, and 8 bases separated the two germline ends. The chain's CDR3 is CASSESSGPNYGYTF. The DNA of the CDR3 is TGCGCCAGCAGTGAGTCTTCAGGGCCTAACTATGGCTACACCTTC.

The V call is TRBV5-1, the J call TRBJ1-1; D is possibly TRBD1 (6 bases). Germline-derived CDR1 and CDR2 are SGHRS and YFSETQ. The CDR3 contains 17 residues. V was cut by 4 bases and J by 4 bases, with 23 bases left in between. The DNA for the CDR3 is TGCGCCAGCAGCAAAAGGGGCAGGGGTGGAGTGGGCACTGAAGCTTTCTTT. As protein: CASSKRGRGGVGTEAFF.

The V and J genes are TRBV18 and TRBJ2-5, with TRBD2 identical over 10 bases. Trimming took 6 bases from V and 3 from J; bases not matched to a gene: 4. Germline CDR1 is KGHSH and CDR2 is LQKENI. The CDR3 length is 14 residues. The CDR3 DNA sequence: TGTGCCAGCTCCCCCGGACTAGCGGAAGAGACCCAGTACTTC. Protein sequence: CASSPGLAEETQYF.

The rearrangement links TRBV4-1 to TRBJ2-3; TRBD2 is a possible D gene (6 bases). Per the germline V gene, CDR1 is MGHRA and CDR2 is YSYEKL. V lost 4 bases, J lost 0 bases, and 14 bases lay in between. This CDR3 has 16 amino acids. For the CDR3, the DNA is TGCGCCAGCAGCCCAAGTCAACTAGCAAGCACAGATACGCAGTATTTT. Translating it yields CASSPSQLASTDTQYF.

Only one count was recorded for this clone. The chain is built from TRBV19 and TRBJ1-2; D is undetermined. The V gene lost 5 bases and the J gene lost 8 bases, with 24 bases spanning the gap. The CDR3 is 16 residues long. Germline-derived CDR1 and CDR2 are LNHDA and SQIVND (reference sequence). CDR3: CASSAYQAIGSRGYTF. The CDR3 DNA reads TGTGCCAGTAGTGCGTACCAGGCAATCGGGAGCAGAGGCTACACCTTC. The full variable domain, completed using reference TRBV19 and TRBJ1-2, is DGGITQSPKYLFRKEGQNVTLSCEQNLNHDAMYWYRQDPGQGLRLIYYSQIVNDFQKGDIAEGYSVSREKKESFPLTVTSAQKNPTAFYLCASSAYQAIGSRGYTFGSGTRLTVV.

The chain has TRBV27 and TRBJ1-2; 7 bases align to TRBD1. The junction had 8 bases not matched to a gene; V was cut back by 6 bases and J by 4 bases. This CDR3 comprises 14 residues. The germline CDR1 and CDR2 sequences are MNHEY and SMNVEV (reference sequence). The CDR3 region is CASSTTTGSYGYTF. CDR3 nucleotide sequence: TGTGCCAGCAGCACGACGACAGGGTCCTATGGCTACACCTTC.

The V gene is TRBV28, the J gene TRBJ2-7; D might be TRBD2 (5 bases). V was clipped by 5 bases and J by 4 bases, with 18 bases between them. The CDR3 runs 15 residues. Germline V gives CDR1 MDHEN, CDR2 SYDVKM. This CDR3 is CASSNGRTLRYEQYF. The CDR3 DNA reads as TGTGCCAGCAGTAACGGTCGGACTCTAAGGTACGAGCAGTACTTC.

In this sample, this clone turned up once. The chain joins TRBV19 to TRBJ2-7; TRBD2 agrees at 8 bases. The CDR3 loop spans 14 amino acids. Germline V gives CDR1 LNHDA, CDR2 SQIVND (reference sequence). V trimming: 1 base; J trimming: 1 base; junction bases outside the gene matches: 0. The CDR3 region has the DNA TGTGCCAGTAGTATAGCGGGGGGGTCCTACGAGCAGTACTTC. Amino acids: CASSIAGGSYEQYF.

The chain recombines TRBV4-1 with TRBJ1-5; D gene uncertain. The CDR3 length is 15 residues. V was pared by 4 bases and J by 7 bases, with 17 bases between. The V gene's germline CDR1 is MGHRA and CDR2 YSYEKL. The CDR3 spells CASSPDPILGQPQHF. The DNA of the CDR3 is TGCGCCAGCAGCCCTGACCCCATCCTCGGGCAGCCCCAGCATTTT.

The chain has TRBV5-5 and TRBJ1-1; TRBD1 is a possible D gene (5 bases). Germline V gives CDR1 SGHKS, CDR2 YYEKEE (reference sequence). CDR3 length: 14 residues. V dropped 7 bases and J dropped 5 bases, with 18 bases sitting between them. CDR3 sequence (DNA): TGTGCCAGCGGCTCTATCTTCTCAGGGACTGAAGCTTTCTTT. Protein sequence: CASGSIFSGTEAFF.

CDR3: CASSQGRETRNNEQFF. The CDR3 nucleotides are TGCGCCAGCAGCCAAGGTAGAGAGACTAGAAACAATGAGCAGTTCTTC. The genes are TRBV4-1 and TRBJ2-1; tentative D call: TRBD2 (6 bases). The length of the CDR3 is 16 residues. The germline gives CDR1 MGHRA, CDR2 YSYEKL. V lost 1 base and J 5 bases, leaving 15 bases between the germline ends.

This clone was seen more than once but under ten times. The V and J genes are TRBV7-9 and TRBJ1-1, with D maybe TRBD1 (6 bases). Trimming took 5 bases from V and 6 from J, leaving 13 bases between them. The CDR3 has 13 residues. The germline V gene encodes CDR1 SEHNR and CDR2 FQNEAQ (reference sequence). CDR3 loop: CASSLQGTPEAFF. The CDR3 DNA reads TGTGCCAGCAGCCTACAGGGTACCCCTGAAGCTTTCTTT.

The chain couples TRBV13 to TRBJ2-2; 7 bases align to TRBD1. Per germline, CDR1 PRHDT and CDR2 FYEKMQ (reference sequence). This CDR3 is built from 17 residues. Germline trimming cut 0 bases from V and 6 bases from J; bases unmatched to any gene: 10. This chain's CDR3 is CASSLGRDSRLPGELFF. In DNA, the CDR3 is TGTGCCAGCAGCTTAGGCCGGGACAGTAGGCTCCCCGGGGAGCTGTTTTTT.

The chain combines TRBV5-4 with TRBJ1-1, with D possibly TRBD1 on 5 matching bases. With 1 base removed from V and 7 bases from J, the gap between germline ends came to 14 bases. CDR3 length: 14 residues. Germline V gene data show CDR1 as SGHNT and CDR2 as YYREEE (reference sequence). DNA of the CDR3: TGTGCCAGCAGCTTGTCCGGGGGAACGAGTGAAGCTTTCTTT. The encoded protein is CASSLSGGTSEAFF.

This clone was found once. This specimen includes other DNA sequences encoding the same CDR3. This chain joins TRBV15 and TRBJ1-5, with D possibly TRBD1 on 5 matching bases. The CDR3 sequence is 15 residues long. The germline V gene has CDR1 LNHNV and CDR2 YYDKDF (reference sequence). The germline V and J ends were trimmed by 3 bases and 2 bases, with 11 bases remaining between them. The CDR3 region is CATSRGGVGNQPQHF. The CDR3 DNA reads TGTGCCACCAGCAGGGGGGGAGTGGGCAATCAGCCCCAGCATTTT.

This sequence joins TRBV5-1 and TRBJ2-7; 8 bases fit TRBD2. CDR1 and CDR2 (germline): SGHRS, YFSETQ. V lost 7 bases and J lost 3; bases outside the gene matches: 15. The CDR3 sequence is 16 residues long. The CDR3 is CASRGPGRDGGYEQYF. The DNA for the CDR3 is TGCGCCAGCCGTGGGCCCGGGAGGGACGGGGGCTACGAGCAGTACTTC. Using reference TRBV5-1 and TRBJ2-7 for the parts outside the CDR3, the full variable domain is KAGVTQTPRYLIKTRGQQVTLSCSPISGHRSVSWYQQTPGQGLQFLFEYFSETQRNKGNFPGRFSGRQFSNSRSEMNVSTLELGDSALYLCASRGPGRDGGYEQYFGPGTRLTVT.

The gene calls are TRBV5-1 and TRBJ2-5; D is unclear. The germline V gene encodes CDR1 SGHRS and CDR2 YFSETQ. The V end lost 1 base, the J end lost 5 bases, and 6 bases lay between the germline ends. The CDR3 consists of 12 residues. The CDR3 sequence: CASSLSLETQYF. DNA of the CDR3: TGCGCCAGCAGCTTGTCTCTGGAGACCCAGTACTTC.

This clone appeared a single time. The chain is built from TRBV18 and TRBJ1-1, with D unclear. CDR1 is KGHSH, CDR2 LQKENI, per germline. V was pared by 2 bases and J by 10 bases, with 11 bases between. The CDR3 is 12 residues long. The chain's CDR3 is CASSPAEGGAFF. Written as DNA, the CDR3 is TGTGCCAGCTCACCAGCGGAAGGCGGAGCTTTCTTT.

The V gene is TRBV15, the J gene TRBJ2-3, with 10 nucleotides matching TRBD1. Trimming cost V 3 bases and J 4 bases; bases outside gene matches: 10. Germline CDR1 LNHNV, CDR2 YYDKDF (reference sequence). This CDR3 spans 17 amino acids. CDR3 amino acids: CATSRTGTGDYADTQYF. As DNA, the CDR3 is TGTGCCACCAGCAGGACCGGGACAGGGGATTATGCAGATACGCAGTATTTT.

This clone was detected only a few times. In DNA form, the CDR3 reads TGTGCCAGCTCCGAGTTCTACACAGATACGCAGTATTTT. Amino acids: CASSEFYTDTQYF. V and J are TRBV19 and TRBJ2-3; D unresolved. Germline V gives CDR1 LNHDA, CDR2 SQIVND (reference sequence). Trimming removed 9 bases from V and 2 bases from J, with 12 bases in between. The CDR3 length is 13 residues.

The chain joins TRBV19 to TRBJ2-1, with 8 bases that match TRBD1. V lost 0 bases to trimming and J lost 4 bases; unmatched junction nucleotides: 2. Germline CDR1 and CDR2: LNHDA and SQIVND (reference sequence). The CDR3 is made up of 15 amino acids. CDR3 DNA sequence: TGTGCCAGTAGTATAGAGGACAGGGAATACAATGAGCAGTTCTTC. Protein sequence: CASSIEDREYNEQFF.

This sequence joins TRBV27 and TRBJ2-7, with TRBD1 matching 7 bases. The CDR3 is made up of 13 amino acids. Germline V lookup: CDR1 MNHEY, CDR2 SMNVEV (reference sequence). With V trimmed by 6 bases and J by 5 bases, 7 bases remained unmatched. CDR3 sequence (DNA): TGTGCCAGCAGCCCAAGGGACAGCCACGAGCAGTACTTC. It translates to CASSPRDSHEQYF.

CDR3 nucleotides: TGCGCCAGCAGCCCTAGTGGCGTCGAGCAGTACTTC. The encoded protein is CASSPSGVEQYF. The rearrangement links TRBV4-1 to TRBJ2-7; no clear D. Trimming pared 4 bases from V and 6 bases from J, leaving 10 bases between. The CDR3 runs to 12 residues. Germline CDR1 and CDR2: MGHRA and YSYEKL.

The rearrangement links TRBV6-1 to TRBJ2-1; the match to TRBD2 covers 14 bases. Germline CDR1 is MNHNS and CDR2 is SASEGT. This CDR3 spans 20 amino acids. Losses at the gene ends were 0 bases for V and 2 bases for J; bases not matched to a gene: 9. The chain's CDR3 is CASSEAWPGLAGATYNEQFF. For the CDR3, the DNA is TGTGCCAGCAGTGAAGCGTGGCCGGGACTAGCGGGAGCTACCTACAATGAGCAGTTCTTC.

The V and J genes are TRBV15 and TRBJ2-5; a weak D match, TRBD1 (6 bases). The CDR3 loop spans 13 amino acids. The V and J ends lost 4 bases and 5 bases respectively, with 11 bases between them. Germline V lookup: CDR1 LNHNV, CDR2 YYDKDF (reference sequence). The CDR3 bases are TGTGCCACCAGCACGTACAGGGTTGAGACCCAGTACTTC. Translating it yields CATSTYRVETQYF.

The rearrangement links TRBV19 to TRBJ2-1; 10 nucleotides align to TRBD2. With V trimmed by 0 bases and J by 8 bases, 4 bases remained unmatched. Germline CDR1 is LNHDA and CDR2 is SQIVND (reference sequence). This CDR3 has 15 residues. The CDR3 loop is CASSIDEGLAYEQFF. The CDR3 DNA reads as TGTGCCAGTAGTATAGATGAGGGACTAGCGTATGAGCAGTTCTTC. Filled out from reference TRBV19 and TRBJ2-1, the complete variable domain reads DGGITQSPKYLFRKEGQNVTLSCEQNLNHDAMYWYRQDPGQGLRLIYYSQIVNDFQKGDIAEGYSVSREKKESFPLTVTSAQKNPTAFYLCASSIDEGLAYEQFFGPGTRLTVL.

This clone was seen only a few times. V is TRBV5-1 and J is TRBJ1-1; perhaps TRBD1 as D (6 bases). The CDR3 extends over 16 amino acids. Trimming cost V 0 bases and J 6 bases, with 18 bases left between them. CDR1 and CDR2 from the germline V gene are SGHRS and YFSETQ. CDR3 amino acids: CASSLVFSAGESEAFF. The CDR3 bases are TGCGCCAGCAGCTTGGTATTCTCGGCAGGGGAGTCTGAAGCTTTCTTT.